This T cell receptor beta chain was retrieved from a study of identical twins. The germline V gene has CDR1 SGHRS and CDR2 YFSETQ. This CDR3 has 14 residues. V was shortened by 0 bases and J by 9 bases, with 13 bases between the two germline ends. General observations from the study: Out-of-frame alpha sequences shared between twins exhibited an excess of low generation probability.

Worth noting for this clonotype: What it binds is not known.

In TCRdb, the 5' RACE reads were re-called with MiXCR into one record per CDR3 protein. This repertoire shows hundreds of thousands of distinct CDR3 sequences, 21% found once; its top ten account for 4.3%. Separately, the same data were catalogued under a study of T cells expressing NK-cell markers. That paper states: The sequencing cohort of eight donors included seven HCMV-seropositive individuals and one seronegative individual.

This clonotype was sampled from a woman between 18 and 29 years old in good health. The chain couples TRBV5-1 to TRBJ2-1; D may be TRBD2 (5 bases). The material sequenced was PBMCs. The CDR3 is CASSLGSWESEQFF. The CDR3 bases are TGCGCCAGCAGCTTGGGTAGCTGGGAGAGTGAGCAGTTCTTC.